This entry concerns a single T cell receptor (beta chain). Its antigen is undetermined. The sample originates from a study of radiation and T cells in renal cell carcinoma. Turning to the study itself: Nephrectomy followed 15 Gy stereotactic body radiation by 4 weeks. Study conclusions and caveats: Baseline intratumoral clonotype presence is unknown without pretreatment biopsies. Top tumor clonotypes rose in blood 2 weeks post-radiation, then contracted.

Method: immunoSEQ multiplex PCR; TCRdb's copy keeps in-frame clones and lacks some. This repertoire shows more than 100,000 clones, about 88% found once; its top ten account for approximately 5.8%. Trimming removed 10 bases at V and 4 bases at J, with 16 bases between. In germline, CDR1 is SEHNR, CDR2 FQNEAQ (reference sequence). The CDR3 is 13 residues long. Time point meaning: blood 2 weeks post-SBRT. Treatment denoted: 15 Gy SBRT to primary tumor, nephrectomy 4 weeks later. Clear cell pathology was present in this patient's renal cell carcinoma. The V call is TRBV7-9, the J call TRBJ1-1; D uncertain. The TCR sequence derives from a woman in her 70s with renal cell carcinoma. The sequencing here drew on blood, taken from a patient whose treatment included radiotherapy and nephrectomy. The CDR3, as DNA: TGTGCCACCCCCGGGCGGGCGTCCACTGAAGCTTTCTTT. Protein sequence: CATPGRASTEAFF. Filled out from reference TRBV7-9 and TRBJ1-1, the complete variable domain reads DTGVSQNPRHKITKRGQNVTFRCDPISEHNRLYWYRQTLGQGPEFLTYFQNEAQLEKSRLLSDRFSAERPKGSFSTLEIQRTEQGDSAMYLCATPGRASTEAFFGQGTRLTVV.